This T cell receptor beta chain stems from a study of blood T cell repertoires in COVID-19. Study overall: Specimens from acute and convalescent COVID-19 originated in the United States, Italy and Spain. T cells, B-cell-depleted T cells, or PBMCs supplied cDNA or gDNA.

Deletions cut 2 bases from V and 5 bases from J, with 13 bases between. The germline gives CDR1 SGHTA, CDR2 FQGTGA. The CDR3 length is 14 residues. As originally analysed: Estimation of nucleated cell counts was performed using reference gene primer amplification. TCRdb keeps only in-frame clones here, not all; method: immunoSEQ multiplex PCR. The DNA gave D and trimming, while V, J and clone size come from that table. This sample has 20,000 to 30,000 clones; roughly 90% occur once, and the top ten carry about 10%. The receptor's source is a man aged 65 to 79 with acute or convalescent COVID-19. What was sequenced was peripheral blood. The rearrangement links TRBV7-3 to TRBJ2-7, with D perhaps TRBD2 (5 bases). CDR3 protein: CASSLAHGSHEQYF. CDR3 DNA sequence: TGTGCCAGCAGCTTAGCCCATGGGAGCCACGAGCAGTACTTC.